The 17 T cell receptor beta chains below all came from one sample that was sequenced in a study of early T cells in non-severe SARS-CoV-2 infection. One entry per CDR3 protein, called by TCRdb with MiXCR from the 5' RACE reads. Here the sample spans more than 90,000 distinct CDR3 sequences, 9.5% to 12% being singletons. The sequencing input was whole blood. These receptors came from an adult who was a healthcare worker with PCR-confirmed SARS-CoV-2 infection or an uninfected control (not recorded which).

The V gene is TRBV7-2, the J gene TRBJ1-4; D uncertain. The CDR3 loop spans 15 amino acids. Germline CDR1 reads SGHTA; CDR2 reads FQGNSA. Between the trimmed V and J ends, which lost 3 bases and 0 bases, there was a span of 8 bases. CDR3 in amino acids: CASSFRLATNEKLFF. CDR3 bases: TGTGCCAGCAGCTTTAGACTTGCAACTAATGAAAAACTGTTTTTT.

V gene TRBV4-1 combines with J gene TRBJ1-2; the D is unclear. Per the germline V gene, CDR1 is MGHRA and CDR2 is YSYEKL. Trimming cost V 0 bases and J 1 base, with 12 bases left between them. CDR3 length: 16 residues. The CDR3 DNA reads as TGCGCCAGCAGCCAAGATTCCGTTCGGGTTAACTATGGCTACACCTTC. Its protein is CASSQDSVRVNYGYTF.

This chain uses TRBV3-1 with TRBJ1-6; D unclear. Trimming pared 4 bases from V and 7 bases from J, leaving 11 bases between. This CDR3 comprises 14 residues. Germline V lookup: CDR1 LGHDT, CDR2 YNNKEL (reference sequence). Written as DNA, the CDR3 is TGTGCCAGCAGCCCCAATCCAGAGAATTCACCCCTCCACTTT. This translates into CASSPNPENSPLHF.

V and J are TRBV27 and TRBJ1-5, with 8 nucleotides matching TRBD1. V shed 6 bases, J shed 2 bases, and the junction held 6 bases outside the gene matches. The germline gives CDR1 MNHEY, CDR2 SMNVEV (reference sequence). The CDR3 runs 15 residues. The CDR3 region has the DNA TGTGCCAGCAGCGACAGGGGCGCTCGCAATCAGCCCCAGCATTTT. Its protein product is CASSDRGARNQPQHF.

This clonotype was recorded at least ten times. This chain uses TRBV12-3 or TRBV12-4 with TRBJ2-5, with 8 nucleotides matching TRBD1. This CDR3 spans 14 amino acids. Trimming removed 6 bases from V and 5 bases from J; junction bases left unmatched: 8. DNA for the CDR3: TGTGCCAGCAGCCGCACAGGGGGGCTCGAGACCCAGTACTTC. Its translation: CASSRTGGLETQYF.

V is TRBV6-4 and J is TRBJ1-2, with D maybe TRBD1 (6 bases). Trimming stripped 2 bases from V and 7 bases from J, with 8 bases between. This CDR3 region has 12 residues. Germline lookup yields CDR1 MRHNA and CDR2 SNTAGT. The DNA for the CDR3 is TGTGCCAGCAGTGACCCAGGGGTTGGCTACACCTTC. Its translation: CASSDPGVGYTF.

The sample holds many counts of this clonotype. This rearrangement joins TRBV6-6 to TRBJ2-7, with 10 bases identical to TRBD2. CDR3 size: 15 residues. V was pared by 6 bases and J by 3 bases, with 8 bases of the junction left unmatched. Germline CDR1 is MNHNY and CDR2 is SVGAGI (reference sequence). CDR3 amino acids: CASSHGTSEYYEQYF. In DNA, the CDR3 is TGTGCCAGCAGCCACGGGACTAGCGAATACTACGAGCAGTACTTC.

The rearrangement uses TRBV20-1 and TRBJ2-1; D is uncertain. The CDR3 loop spans 13 amino acids. Germline lookup yields CDR1 DFQATT and CDR2 SNEGSKA (reference sequence). Trimming took off 3 bases at V and 2 bases at J, with 8 bases between the two ends. The CDR3 region has the DNA TGCAGTGCTAGGTCGTCCGCCTACAATGAGCAGTTCTTC. Residues: CSARSSAYNEQFF.

This clonotype was found many times. The rearrangement links TRBV11-1 to TRBJ2-1, with D possibly TRBD1 on 5 matching bases. Germline V lookup: CDR1 SGHAT, CDR2 FQDESV (reference sequence). There are 13 residues in the CDR3. Trimming removed 0 bases at V and 12 bases at J, with 12 bases between. The CDR3 reads CASSLASGRVQFF. In nucleotides, the CDR3 is TGTGCCAGCAGCTTAGCATCTGGCAGGGTGCAGTTCTTC.

The sample holds a few counts of this clonotype. Here the CDR3 reads CSAIGRGINSNQPQHF. The CDR3 nucleotides read TGCAGTGCTATCGGAAGGGGGATCAATAGCAATCAGCCCCAGCATTTT. The J gene is TRBJ1-5, the V gene TRBV20-1, with a possible D match to TRBD1 (6 bases). This CDR3 comprises 16 residues. V lost 4 bases and J 0 bases, leaving 16 bases between the germline ends. Germline-derived CDR1 and CDR2 are DFQATT and SNEGSKA (reference sequence).

This clonotype was counted a few times. The chain employs TRBV6-6 and TRBJ2-4; D possibly corresponds to TRBD2 (6 bases). The CDR3 contains 15 residues. V lost 4 bases and J lost 8, with 18 bases in between. Germline lookup yields CDR1 MNHNY and CDR2 SVGAGI (reference sequence). The DNA of the CDR3 is TGTGCCAGCAGTTCATCGACGGGGGAGAGGGACATTCAGTACTTC. Protein sequence: CASSSSTGERDIQYF.

This sequence joins TRBV5-1 and TRBJ2-5, with 10 bases aligning to TRBD2. This CDR3 has 15 amino acids. Germline values: CDR1 SGHRS, CDR2 YFSETQ. After removal of 0 bases from V and 3 bases from J, the junction contained 2 bases not matched to a gene. The CDR3 DNA reads as TGCGCCAGCAGCTTGGTTACTAGCGGGGAAGAGACCCAGTACTTC. This gives the protein CASSLVTSGEETQYF.

This clonotype was detected a few times. The chain employs TRBV7-6 and TRBJ1-6; D uncertain. V was pared by 3 bases and J by 10 bases, with 10 bases between. Germline V gene lookup returns CDR1 SGHVS and CDR2 FNYEAQ. The CDR3 is 13 amino acids. The CDR3 spells CASSLGRGSPLHF. The CDR3 DNA reads TGTGCCAGCAGCTTGGGGAGAGGGTCACCCCTCCACTTT. Full variable domain (rest looked up from reference TRBV7-6 and TRBJ1-6): GAGVSQSPRYKVTKRGQDVALRCDPISGHVSLYWYRQALGQGPEFLTYFNYEAQQDKSGLPNDRFSAERPEGSISTLTIQRTEQRDSAMYRCASSLGRGSPLHFGNGTRLTVT.

This clonotype was recorded many times. The chain links TRBV11-2 to TRBJ2-5; possibly TRBD2 for D (6 bases). Trimming cost V 4 bases and J 2 bases, with 17 bases left between them. This CDR3 is built from 16 residues. CDR1 SGHAT and CDR2 FQNNGV come from the germline V gene. The CDR3 region has the DNA TGTGCCAGCAGCTCACCGGGACTTCATCGACAAGAGACCCAGTACTTC. Translating gives CASSSPGLHRQETQYF.

Many counts were recorded for this clonotype. The chain couples TRBV28 to TRBJ1-2; the D gene is possibly TRBD1 (6 bases). Germline V gene data show CDR1 as MDHEN and CDR2 as SYDVKM. V lost 5 bases to trimming and J lost 0 bases, with 13 bases between them. CDR3 size: 15 residues. The CDR3 is CASSAQRGPNYGYTF. CDR3 coding DNA: TGTGCCAGCAGTGCCCAGCGGGGGCCTAACTATGGCTACACCTTC.

This clonotype was recorded a few times. Here the CDR3 DNA reads TGTGCCAGCAGGCCTGACAGGGCGGGTGAAGCTTTCTTT. As protein: CASRPDRAGEAFF. The chain has TRBV28 and TRBJ1-1; TRBD1 matches 7 bases. This CDR3 contains 13 residues. V lost 6 bases and J lost 7; bases outside the gene matches: 8. Germline V gene lookup returns CDR1 MDHEN and CDR2 SYDVKM.

This clonotype was detected only a few times. This chain uses TRBV6-5 with TRBJ1-3; 7 bases fit TRBD1. There are 15 residues in the CDR3. The V gene's germline CDR1 is MNHEY and CDR2 SVGAGI. Germline trimming cut 6 bases from V and 0 bases from J; bases unmatched to any gene: 5. This CDR3 is CASSSDRFSGNTIYF. CDR3 DNA: TGTGCCAGCAGCTCGGACAGGTTCTCTGGAAACACCATATATTTT.